This T cell receptor beta chain emerged from a study of blood T cell repertoires in COVID-19. For the study at large: The United States, Italy and Spain were the sources of the acute and convalescent COVID-19 samples. Nucleic acid was either cDNA or gDNA, and it came from T cells, B-cell-depleted T cells, or PBMCs.

Here immunoSEQ multiplex PCR was the method, and the copy in TCRdb shows in-frame clones only, minus some. The sample lists about 180,000 clones, roughly four fifths occurring once. After removal of 4 bases from V and 2 bases from J, the junction contained 5 bases not matched to a gene. Germline values: CDR1 PRHDT, CDR2 FYEKMQ (reference sequence). CDR3 length: 15 residues. Sequences were obtained from peripheral blood. The rearrangement uses TRBV13 and TRBJ1-2; 9 bases match TRBD1. The origin of this receptor is a human donor in a cohort sampled during active COVID-19. CDR3 DNA: TGTGCCAGCAGCTACCGGGACAGGGTAAACTATGGCTACACCTTC. Translated, it gives CASSYRDRVNYGYTF.